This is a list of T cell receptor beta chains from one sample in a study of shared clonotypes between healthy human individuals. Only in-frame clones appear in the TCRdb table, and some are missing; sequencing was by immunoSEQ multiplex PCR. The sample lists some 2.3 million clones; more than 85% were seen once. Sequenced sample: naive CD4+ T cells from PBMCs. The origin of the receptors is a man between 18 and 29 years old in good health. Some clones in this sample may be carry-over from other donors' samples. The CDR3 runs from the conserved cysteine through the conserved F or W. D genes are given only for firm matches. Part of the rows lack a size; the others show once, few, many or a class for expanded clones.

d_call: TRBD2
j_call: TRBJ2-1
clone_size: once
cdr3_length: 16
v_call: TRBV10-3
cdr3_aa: CAISGGGLALGNEQFF
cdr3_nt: TGTGCCATCAGTGGGGGGGGACTAGCCCTTGGCAATGAGCAGTTCTTC

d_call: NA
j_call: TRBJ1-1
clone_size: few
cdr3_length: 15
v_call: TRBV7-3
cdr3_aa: CASSLIGREYVEAFF
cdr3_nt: TGTGCCAGCAGCTTAATCGGCAGGGAGTACGTCGAAGCTTTCTTT

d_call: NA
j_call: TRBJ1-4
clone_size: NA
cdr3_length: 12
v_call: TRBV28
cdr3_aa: CASSLSGEKLFF
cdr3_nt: TGTGCCAGCAGTTTGAGTGGAGAAAAACTGTTTTTT

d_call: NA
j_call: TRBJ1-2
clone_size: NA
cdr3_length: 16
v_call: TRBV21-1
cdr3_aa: CASSKATRGPSYGYTF
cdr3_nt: TGTGCCAGCAGCAAAGCTACTAGGGGGCCAAGCTATGGCTACACCTTC

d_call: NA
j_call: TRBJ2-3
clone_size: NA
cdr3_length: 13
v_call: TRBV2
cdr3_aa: CASKAENTDTQYF
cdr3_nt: TGTGCCAGCAAGGCAGAAAACACAGATACGCAGTATTTT

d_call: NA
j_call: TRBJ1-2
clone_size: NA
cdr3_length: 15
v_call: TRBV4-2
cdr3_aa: CASSLPTQQMYGYTF
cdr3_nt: TGTGCCAGCAGCCTCCCTACGCAACAGATGTATGGCTACACCTTC

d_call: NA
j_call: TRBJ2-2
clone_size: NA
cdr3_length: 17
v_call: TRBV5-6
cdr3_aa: CASSLGAGSLNTGELFF
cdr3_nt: TGTGCCAGCAGCTTGGGGGCGGGGTCCCTTAACACCGGGGAGCTGTTTTTT

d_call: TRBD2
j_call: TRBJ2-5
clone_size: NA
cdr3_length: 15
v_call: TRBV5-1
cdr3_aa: CASRSRLAGEETQYF
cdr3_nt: TGCGCCAGCCGCTCCCGACTAGCGGGAGAAGAGACCCAGTACTTC

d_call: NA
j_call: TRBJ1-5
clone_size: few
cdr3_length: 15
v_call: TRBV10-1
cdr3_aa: CASSQRLTVNQPQHF
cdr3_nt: TGCGCCAGCAGCCAAAGGTTGACAGTCAATCAGCCCCAGCATTTT

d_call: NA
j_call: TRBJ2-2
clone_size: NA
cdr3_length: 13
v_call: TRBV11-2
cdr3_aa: CASSRAYTGELFF
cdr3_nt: TGTGCCAGCTCTAGGGCCTACACCGGGGAGCTGTTTTTT

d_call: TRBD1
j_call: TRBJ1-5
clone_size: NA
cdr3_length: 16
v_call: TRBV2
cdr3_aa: CASSLSGKGGKQPQHF
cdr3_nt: TGTGCCAGCAGTCTAAGCGGGAAAGGGGGCAAGCAGCCCCAGCATTTT

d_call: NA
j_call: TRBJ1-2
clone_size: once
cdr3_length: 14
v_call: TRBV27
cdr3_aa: CASSLTPTNYGYTF
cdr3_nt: TGTGCCAGCAGTTTGACTCCAACTAACTATGGCTACACCTTC

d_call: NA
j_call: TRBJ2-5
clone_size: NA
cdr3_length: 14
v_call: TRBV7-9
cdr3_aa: CASSPGGGEETQYF
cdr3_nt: TGTGCCAGCAGCCCTGGGGGGGGCGAAGAGACCCAGTACTTC

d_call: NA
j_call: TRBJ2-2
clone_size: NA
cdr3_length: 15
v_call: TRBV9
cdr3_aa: CASSQGSRADGELFF
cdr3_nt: TGTGCCAGCAGCCAAGGGAGCAGGGCGGACGGGGAGCTGTTTTTT

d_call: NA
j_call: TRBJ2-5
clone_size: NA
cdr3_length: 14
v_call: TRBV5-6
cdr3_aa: CASSLMGLGETQYF
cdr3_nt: TGTGCCAGCAGCTTGATGGGGTTAGGGGAGACCCAGTACTTC

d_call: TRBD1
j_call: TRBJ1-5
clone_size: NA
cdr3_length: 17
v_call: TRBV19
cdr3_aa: CASSTLGQAYSNQPQHF
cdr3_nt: TGTGCCAGTAGTACCTTAGGACAGGCTTATAGCAATCAGCCCCAGCATTTT

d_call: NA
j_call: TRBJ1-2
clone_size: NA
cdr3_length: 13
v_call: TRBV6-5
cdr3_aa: CASSPDSSYGYTF
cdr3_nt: TGTGCCAGCAGTCCGGACAGCAGCTATGGCTACACCTTC

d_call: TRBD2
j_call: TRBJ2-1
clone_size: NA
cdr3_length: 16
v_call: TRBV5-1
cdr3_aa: CASSLVVAGVRNEQFF
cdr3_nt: TGCGCCAGCAGCTTGGTGGTAGCGGGAGTACGTAATGAGCAGTTCTTC

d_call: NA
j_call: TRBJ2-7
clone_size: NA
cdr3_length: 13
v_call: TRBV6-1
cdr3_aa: CASRSGGAYEQYF
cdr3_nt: TGTGCCAGCAGGAGCGGTGGGGCCTACGAGCAGTACTTC

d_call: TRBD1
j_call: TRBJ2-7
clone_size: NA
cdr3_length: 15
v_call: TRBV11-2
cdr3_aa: CASSRTTTGAYEQYF
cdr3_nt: TGTGCCAGCAGCCGAACCACGACAGGGGCCTACGAGCAGTACTTC

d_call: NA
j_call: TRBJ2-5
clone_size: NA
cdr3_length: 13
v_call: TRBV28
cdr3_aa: CASSSVHQETQYF
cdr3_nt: TGTGCCAGCAGTTCGGTCCACCAAGAGACCCAGTACTTC

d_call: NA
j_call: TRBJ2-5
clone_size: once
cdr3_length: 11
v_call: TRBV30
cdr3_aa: CASSWGETQYF
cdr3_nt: TGTGCCTCCTCGTGGGGTGAGACCCAGTACTTC

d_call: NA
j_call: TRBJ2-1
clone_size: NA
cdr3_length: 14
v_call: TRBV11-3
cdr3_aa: CASSLGGQNNEQFF
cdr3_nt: TGTGCCAGCAGCTTAGGGGGCCAGAACAATGAGCAGTTCTTC

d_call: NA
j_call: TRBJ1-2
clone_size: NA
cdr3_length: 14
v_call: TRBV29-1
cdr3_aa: CSVVGHPPTIGYTF
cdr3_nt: TGCAGCGTTGTGGGGCACCCGCCCACAATTGGCTACACCTTC

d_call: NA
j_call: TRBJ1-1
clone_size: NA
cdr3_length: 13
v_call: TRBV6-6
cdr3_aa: CASSPQVNTEAFF
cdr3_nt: TGTGCCAGCAGCCCGCAGGTGAACACTGAAGCTTTCTTT

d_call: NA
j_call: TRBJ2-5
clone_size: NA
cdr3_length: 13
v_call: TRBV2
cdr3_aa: CASSILEKETQYF
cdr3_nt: TGTGCCAGCAGTATCCTCGAGAAAGAGACCCAGTACTTC

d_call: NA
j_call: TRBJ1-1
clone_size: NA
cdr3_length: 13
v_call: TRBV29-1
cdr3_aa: CSVEQRMTNEAFF
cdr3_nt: TGCAGCGTTGAACAGCGGATGACTAATGAAGCTTTCTTT

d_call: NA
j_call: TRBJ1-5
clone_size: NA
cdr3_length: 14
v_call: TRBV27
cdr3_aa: CASSLAAGGGSQHF
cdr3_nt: TGTGCCAGCAGTTTAGCGGCAGGCGGTGGGTCCCAGCATTTT

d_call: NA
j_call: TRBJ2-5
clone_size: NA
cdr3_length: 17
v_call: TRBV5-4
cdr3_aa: CASSPSGSTWYQETQYF
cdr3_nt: TGTGCCAGCAGCCCGTCGGGCTCAACTTGGTACCAAGAGACCCAGTACTTC